This record covers a single T cell receptor beta chain. Its antigen is unknown. These data are taken from a study of T cell responses to AZD1222 COVID-19 vaccine. With 5 bases removed from V and 6 bases from J, the gap between germline ends came to 19 bases. The CDR3 extends over 15 amino acids. The V gene's germline CDR1 is MNHEY and CDR2 SMNVEV (reference sequence). Assay: immunoSEQ multiplex PCR; the TCRdb copy retains only in-frame clones and omits some. The table shows 200,000 or so clones, with approximately 90% occurring only once. Overall study results and limits: Regions 160-218 and 743-854 dominated among vaccine-associated CD4 TCRs spanning spike.

Sample: peripheral blood, taken on day 0 of AZD1222 vaccination. V usage is TRBV27 and J usage is TRBJ1-2; TRBD1 might be the D (5 bases). The clonotype originates from an adult in good health. The CDR3 region has the DNA TGTGCCAGCAGTCTCAGTGGGGCAGGTTTTGATGGCTACACCTTC. Translating gives CASSLSGAGFDGYTF.